These 7 T cell receptor beta chains were all obtained from the same sample, sequenced in a study of T cells in Graves' hyperthyroidism and ophthalmopathy. Using RNA transcripts as the source, TCR beta CDR3 regions were amplified. HTBI primers were the set used in a first-round RT-PCR of the TCR CDR3. TCRdb reprocessed the multiplex PCR reads with MiXCR, giving one entry per CDR3 protein. The data contain roughly 500,000 distinct CDR3 sequences, 40% to 55% of them singletons. The source material was peripheral blood or thyroid tissue (not recorded which). These TCRs come from an adult woman with Graves' disease, either hyperthyroidism or ophthalmopathy (not recorded which).

At least ten counts were recorded for this clonotype. The chain carries TRBV10-3 and TRBJ2-5; TRBD2 matches 7 bases. The junction had 4 bases not matched to a gene; V was cut back by 4 bases and J by 5 bases. The CDR3 is 13 amino acids. Per germline, CDR1 ENHRY and CDR2 SYGVKD. CDR3 sequence (DNA): TGTGCCATCAGTGGGACTAGAGTGGAGACCCAGTACTTC. This sequence encodes CAISGTRVETQYF.

This chain uses TRBV25-1 with TRBJ1-5; TRBD1 is a possible D gene (6 bases). The CDR3 length is 12 residues. V was shortened by 10 bases and J by 5 bases, with 12 bases between the two germline ends. Germline V lookup: CDR1 MGHDK, CDR2 SYGVNS. CDR3 region: CATSGGDQPQHF. The CDR3 DNA is TGTGCCACTTCGGGGGGCGATCAGCCCCAGCATTTT.

This clonotype was seen more than once but under ten times. This chain joins TRBV3-1 and TRBJ2-6; D unclear. The CDR3 has 16 amino acids. V dropped 0 bases and J dropped 2 bases, with 8 bases sitting between them. Germline CDR1 reads LGHDT; CDR2 reads YNNKEL (reference sequence). In DNA form, the CDR3 reads TGTGCCAGCAGCCAAGATCCCGGCACTGGGGCCAACGTCCTGACTTTC. Translating it yields CASSQDPGTGANVLTF.

V is TRBV7-9 and J is TRBJ1-1, with D maybe TRBD1 (6 bases). Deletions cut 8 bases from V and 2 bases from J, with 15 bases between. The germline gives CDR1 SEHNR, CDR2 FQNEAQ (reference sequence). The CDR3 loop spans 14 amino acids. CDR3 in DNA: TGTGCCAGCTCCGGGAGGGGGTTCAACACTGAAGCTTTCTTT. As protein: CASSGRGFNTEAFF.

This clonotype is a singleton in its sample. V gene TRBV25-1 combines with J gene TRBJ2-6; D gene ambiguous. This CDR3 is 18 amino acids long. Germline CDR1 reads MGHDK; CDR2 reads SYGVNS. V lost 4 bases, J lost 0 bases, and 16 bases lay in between. CDR3 residues: CASSARPGRHSGANVLTF. The CDR3 nucleotides are TGTGCCAGCAGTGCCCGGCCGGGCCGACACTCTGGGGCCAACGTCCTGACTTTC.

Only a few counts were recorded for this clonotype. The chain has TRBV20-1 and TRBJ2-5; TRBD1 matches 7 bases. The CDR3 has 14 residues. The germline gives CDR1 DFQATT, CDR2 SNEGSKA (reference sequence). With V trimmed by 6 bases and J by 2 bases, 9 bases remained unmatched. Here the CDR3 reads CSARIDRVQETQYF. Written as DNA, the CDR3 is TGCAGTGCCAGAATCGACAGGGTTCAAGAGACCCAGTACTTC.

The chain is built from TRBV24-1 and TRBJ1-2, with D tentatively TRBD1 (6 bases). V was shortened by 7 bases and J by 5 bases, with 13 bases between the two germline ends. CDR3 length: 13 amino acids. Germline V gene lookup returns CDR1 KGHDR and CDR2 SFDVKD. CDR3: CATSTGSEYGYTF. CDR3 DNA: TGTGCCACCAGCACAGGGTCCGAATATGGCTACACCTTC.